This is a list of T cell receptor beta chains from one sample in a study of OX40 agonist ivuxolimab in advanced cancers. TCRdb's copy holds only in-frame clones and misses some; the assay was immunoSEQ multiplex PCR. Seen here are about 120,000 clones, 93% observed once, and the top ten hold over 0.15%. The material sequenced was CD4+ or CD8+ T cells sorted from blood, taken in a trial of the OX40 agonist ivuxolimab. The receptors were sampled from an adult with an advanced solid tumor such as melanoma, head and neck, liver or kidney cancer. Both conserved end residues are part of each CDR3. The order of the fields is clone size, J gene, V gene, D gene, CDR3 DNA, CDR3 protein. D genes are given only for firm matches. The size entry is marked missing in some rows and otherwise reads once, few, many or a size class.

- TRBJ1-1 TRBV5-1 - TGCGCCAGCAGCTATTCTAAGACGGGAAACACTGAAGCTTTCTTT CASSYSKTGNTEAFF
- TRBJ1-4 TRBV4-3 TRBD1 TGCGCCAGCAGCCAAGTAAGGGGGCCGGCAACTAATGAAAAACTGTTTTTT CASSQVRGPATNEKLFF
- TRBJ2-1 TRBV7-3 - TGTGCCAGCAGCTTACAGTCCTACAATGAGCAGTTCTTC CASSLQSYNEQFF
- TRBJ2-1 TRBV4-1 TRBD1 TGCGCCAGCAGCCTTGCCGGGACAGGACACTACAATGAGCAGTTCTTC CASSLAGTGHYNEQFF
- TRBJ1-2 TRBV6-5 - TGTGCCAGCAGTTACTATGGAGGGAGTTATGGCTACACCTTC CASSYYGGSYGYTF
- TRBJ1-2 TRBV18 TRBD1 TGTGCCAGCTCGCCCGACAGGGCCTCCGGCTACACCTTC CASSPDRASGYTF
- TRBJ1-3 TRBV29-1 - TGCAGCGTTGAAGGGGACGCTGGAAACACCATATATTTT CSVEGDAGNTIYF
- TRBJ2-1 TRBV5-1 TRBD2 TGCGCCAGCAGCTTGTGGCTAGCGGTCGACAATGAGCAGTTCTTC CASSLWLAVDNEQFF
- TRBJ2-7 TRBV20-1 - TGCAGTGCACTATCCCATCGCGAGCAGTACTTC CSALSHREQYF
- TRBJ2-7 TRBV7-8 - TGTGCCAGCAGCCCACTCTACGAGCAGTACTTC CASSPLYEQYF
- TRBJ2-1 TRBV15 TRBD1 TGTGCCACCAGCAGAGGGACAGGGCAAGATCGGATGTACAATGAGCAGTTCTTC CATSRGTGQDRMYNEQFF
- TRBJ2-1 TRBV19 - TGTGCCAGTAGTATTCAAGGTTGGGGGGGCGGCGATGAGCAGTTCTTC CASSIQGWGGGDEQFF
- TRBJ2-1 TRBV7-3 TRBD2 TGTGCCAGCAGCCTAACCCCGGGACTAGCGGCCAATGAGCAGTTCTTC CASSLTPGLAANEQFF
once TRBJ2-1 TRBV15 - TGTGCCACCAGCAGAGCCGGGAACCCCAATGAGCAGTTCTTC CATSRAGNPNEQFF
- TRBJ2-1 TRBV5-8 - TGTGCCAGCAGCCCCGGTGGGAGGACGTACAATGAGCAGTTCTTC CASSPGGRTYNEQFF
- TRBJ2-6 TRBV19 TRBD1 TGTGCCAGTAGTATTGGGACAGGGGTCTCTGGGGCCAACGTCCTGACTTTC CASSIGTGVSGANVLTF
- TRBJ1-2 TRBV28 - TGTGCCAGCAGGTCACCCGGAGGATATGGCTACACCTTC CASRSPGGYGYTF
- TRBJ2-7 TRBV2 - TGTGCCAGCACGACAGCCTTTGCCTACGAGCAGTACTTC CASTTAFAYEQYF
- TRBJ1-1 TRBV7-8 - TGTGCCAGCAGCTTATTGGGTGGGCTTGGCACTGAAGCTTTCTTT CASSLLGGLGTEAFF
- TRBJ1-1 TRBV5-6 - TGTGCCAGCACCGTAAGCGGTCTCACTGAAGCTTTCTTT CASTVSGLTEAFF
- TRBJ2-2 TRBV9 - TGTGCCAGCAGCGTTGACTCAACGACGGGTGGGCTGTTTTTT CASSVDSTTGGLFF
- TRBJ1-1 TRBV28 - TGTGCCAAGCAGTTCGGGAACACTGAAGCTTTCTTT CAKQFGNTEAFF
- TRBJ1-1 TRBV27 - TGTGCCAGCAGCCTCAGTGGGGGGATGAGCACTGAAGCTTTCTTT CASSLSGGMSTEAFF